The 2 T cell receptor beta chains below come from one sample, sequenced in a study of cytomegalovirus exposure and HLA in healthy donors. The PCR was carried out with 60 Vbeta primers and 13 Jbeta primers. Produced via immunoSEQ multiplex PCR; TCRdb's table is partial and in-frame only. The sample has some 150,000 clones; 77% are singletons. Material for sequencing was PBMCs. These receptor sequences come from a woman younger than 45 in good health and CMV-seronegative.

The chain combines TRBV7-3 with TRBJ2-5, with D perhaps TRBD2 (6 bases). The V end lost 2 bases, the J end lost 4 bases, and 11 bases lay between the germline ends. The CDR3 runs to 14 residues. Per the germline V gene, CDR1 is SGHTA and CDR2 is FQGTGA. CDR3 sequence: CASSLRGGVETQYF. The CDR3 coding sequence is TGTGCCAGCAGCTTACGAGGAGGGGTAGAGACCCAGTACTTC.

The chain joins TRBV7-3 to TRBJ2-1; a weak D match, TRBD2 (6 bases). In germline, CDR1 is SGHTA, CDR2 FQGTGA. V was clipped by 5 bases and J by 7 bases, with 15 bases between them. This CDR3 comprises 14 residues. The CDR3 sequence is CASSPSGVGNEQFF. DNA of the CDR3: TGTGCCAGCAGCCCCTCGGGAGTGGGGAATGAGCAGTTCTTC.